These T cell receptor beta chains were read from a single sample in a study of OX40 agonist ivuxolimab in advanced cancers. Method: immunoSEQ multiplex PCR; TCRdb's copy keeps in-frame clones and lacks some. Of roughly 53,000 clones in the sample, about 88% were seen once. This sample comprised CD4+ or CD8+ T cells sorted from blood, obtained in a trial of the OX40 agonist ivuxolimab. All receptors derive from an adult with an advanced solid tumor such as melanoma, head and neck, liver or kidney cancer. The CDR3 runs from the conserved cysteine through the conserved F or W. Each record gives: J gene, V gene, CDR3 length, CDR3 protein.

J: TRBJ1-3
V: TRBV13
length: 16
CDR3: CASSWGRRSSGNTIYF

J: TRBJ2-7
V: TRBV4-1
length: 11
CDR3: CASSNWNEQYF

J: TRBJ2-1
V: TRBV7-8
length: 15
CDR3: CASSARDRIGVEQFF

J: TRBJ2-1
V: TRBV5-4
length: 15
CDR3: CASSLGQGVYNEQFF

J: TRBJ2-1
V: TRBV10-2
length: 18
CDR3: CASRGTSGRTLSYNEQFF

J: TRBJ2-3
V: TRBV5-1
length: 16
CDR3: CASSPGTSGSSDTQYF

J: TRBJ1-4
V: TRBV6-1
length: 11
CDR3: CASSLTLERIF

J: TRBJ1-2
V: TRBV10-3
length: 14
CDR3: CAISTGDVGEGYTF

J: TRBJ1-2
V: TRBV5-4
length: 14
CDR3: CASSLAAVLGGYTF

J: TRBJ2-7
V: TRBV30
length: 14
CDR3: CAWSVLGSSYEQYF

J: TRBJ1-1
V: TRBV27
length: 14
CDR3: CASSSPGTEREAFF

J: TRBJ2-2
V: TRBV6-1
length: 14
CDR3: CASSSGMGPGELFF

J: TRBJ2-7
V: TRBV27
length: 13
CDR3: CASSPGPHYEQYF

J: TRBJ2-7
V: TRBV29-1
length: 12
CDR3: CSVSSGAYEQYF

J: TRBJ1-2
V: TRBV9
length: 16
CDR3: CASSVGPMSANYGYTF

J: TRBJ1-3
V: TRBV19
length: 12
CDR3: CASSTPRNTIYF

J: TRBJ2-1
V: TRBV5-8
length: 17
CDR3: CATQTGQLAGGYNEQFF

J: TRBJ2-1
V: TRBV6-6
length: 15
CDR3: CASSPRTGFDNEQFF

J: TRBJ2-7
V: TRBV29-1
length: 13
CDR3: CSVKLGPSHEQYF

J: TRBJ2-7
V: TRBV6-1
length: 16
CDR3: CASSGGLGTGPYEQYF

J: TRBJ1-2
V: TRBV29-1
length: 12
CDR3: CSVDTGEDGYTF

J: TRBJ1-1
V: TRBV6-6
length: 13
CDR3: CASSLNGNTEAFF

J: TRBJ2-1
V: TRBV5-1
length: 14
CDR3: CASREISGNNEQFF

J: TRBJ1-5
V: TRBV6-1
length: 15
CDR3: CASSYTTGYNQPQHF

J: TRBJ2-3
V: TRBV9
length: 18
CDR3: CASSSRGGEIHNGDTQYF

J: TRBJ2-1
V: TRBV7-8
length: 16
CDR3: CASSSQGTGSYNEQFF

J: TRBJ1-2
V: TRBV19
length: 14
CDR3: CASSMDGTYYGYTF

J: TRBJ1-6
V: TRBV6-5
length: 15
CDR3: CASSVEKAGGQPLHF

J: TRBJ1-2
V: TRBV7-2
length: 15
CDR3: CASSLAGGAYYGYTF

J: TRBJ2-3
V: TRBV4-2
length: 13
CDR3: CASSPPDLDTQYF

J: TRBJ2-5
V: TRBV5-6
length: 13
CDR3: CASSWDSQETQYF

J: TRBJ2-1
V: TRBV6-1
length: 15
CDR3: CASRVLAGTYNEQFF

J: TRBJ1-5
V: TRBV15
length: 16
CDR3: CATSRGGSRGNQPQHF

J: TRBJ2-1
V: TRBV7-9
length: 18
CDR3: CASSSTGGARDSYNEQFF

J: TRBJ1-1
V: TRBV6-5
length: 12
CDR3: CASSVRGREAFF

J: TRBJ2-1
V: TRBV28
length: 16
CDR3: CASTPGSGKSYNEQFF

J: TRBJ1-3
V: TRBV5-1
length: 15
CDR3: CASSLGGNSGNTIYF

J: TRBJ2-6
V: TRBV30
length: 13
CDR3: CAWRGGGANVLTF

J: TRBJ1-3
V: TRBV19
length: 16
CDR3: CASSIVRPTSGNTIYF

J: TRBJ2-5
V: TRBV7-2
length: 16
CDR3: CASSLTTSGDRETQYF

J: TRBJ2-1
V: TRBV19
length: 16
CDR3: CASSIYEGGGYNEQFF

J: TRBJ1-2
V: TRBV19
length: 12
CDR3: CASRDRDYGYTF

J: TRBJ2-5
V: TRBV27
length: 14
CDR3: CATRTGRLGETQYF

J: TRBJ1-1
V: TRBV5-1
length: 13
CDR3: CASSPVGADEAFF

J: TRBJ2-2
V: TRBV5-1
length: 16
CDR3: CASSLGQSTNTGELFF